This T cell receptor (beta chain) was identified in a study of cytomegalovirus exposure and HLA in healthy donors. The PCR used 60 Vbeta and 13 Jbeta primers. Profiling relied on immunoSEQ multiplex PCR, and the TCRdb table lists in-frame clones only, not all of them. The sample includes 150,000 to 180,000 clones, 70% to 80% seen only once; the top ten take 9.5% to 15%. Study-level findings and limits: Within a later analysis, the majority of CMV-associated TCR beta chains appeared HLA-restricted.

As concerns this clone: As yet, its antigen is unknown.

Trimming shortened V by 2 bases and J by 2 bases, and 6 bases separated the two germline ends. This CDR3 has 13 residues. Germline V lookup: CDR1 MNHNY, CDR2 SVGAGI (reference sequence). The gene calls are TRBV6-6 and TRBJ2-5; D unresolved. This receptor was identified in a man aged 25 to 40 in good health and CMV-seropositive. What was sequenced was PBMCs. DNA for the CDR3: TGTGCCAGCAGTTACGGCAGGCAAGAGACCCAGTACTTC. Encoded protein: CASSYGRQETQYF.